Below are 28 T cell receptor beta chains sequenced from a single sample in a study of early T cells in non-severe SARS-CoV-2 infection. One entry per CDR3 protein, called by TCRdb with MiXCR from the 5' RACE reads. The sample records more than 60,000 distinct CDR3 sequences, 4.9% being singletons. Sequenced input: whole blood. These TCRs come from an adult who was a healthcare worker with PCR-confirmed SARS-CoV-2 infection or an uninfected control (not recorded which).

The V gene is TRBV7-2, the J gene TRBJ2-7; 7 nucleotides align to TRBD1. Trimming cost V 1 base and J 7 bases; bases outside gene matches: 7. Germline V gives CDR1 SGHTA, CDR2 FQGNSA. The CDR3 has 14 amino acids. CDR3 coding DNA: TGTGCCAGCAGCTTAGTCAGGGGGACGGAGGAGCAGTACTTC. Translated, it gives CASSLVRGTEEQYF.

The chain links TRBV5-1 to TRBJ2-4, with D possibly being TRBD1 (6 bases). The CDR3 has 16 residues. Trimming took off 2 bases at V and 0 bases at J, with 12 bases between the two ends. Germline V gives CDR1 SGHRS, CDR2 YFSETQ. In DNA form, the CDR3 reads TGCGCCAGCAGCTTTCAGACAGGTTTAGCCAAAAACATTCAGTACTTC. Amino acids: CASSFQTGLAKNIQYF.

This clonotype was counted at least ten times. V usage is TRBV3-1 and J usage is TRBJ2-6; D remains ambiguous. Germline V gene lookup returns CDR1 LGHDT and CDR2 YNNKEL (reference sequence). CDR3 size: 15 residues. The germline V and J ends were trimmed by 0 bases and 12 bases, with 15 bases remaining between them. The CDR3 spells CASSQDRQSPTVLTF. CDR3 nucleotide sequence: TGTGCCAGCAGCCAAGATCGACAATCCCCTACCGTCCTGACTTTC.

This clonotype was counted at least ten times. The chain uses TRBV7-9 and TRBJ2-2; the D gene is possibly TRBD1 (5 bases). V lost 1 base and J 3 bases, leaving 6 bases between the germline ends. There are 14 residues in the CDR3. Per the germline V gene, CDR1 is SEHNR and CDR2 is FQNEAQ (reference sequence). The CDR3 DNA reads as TGTGCCAGCAGCTTAGTAGGGGACACCGGGGAGCTGTTTTTT. Protein product: CASSLVGDTGELFF.

This clonotype was seen repeatedly, ten times or more. The chain links TRBV11-2 to TRBJ2-4; no reliable D call. The length of the CDR3 is 13 residues. The V end lost 4 bases, the J end lost 6 bases, and 10 bases lay between the germline ends. Germline V lookup: CDR1 SGHAT, CDR2 FQNNGV. The CDR3 DNA sequence: TGTGCCAGCAGCTCCTCCCCTGGAAACATTCAGTACTTC. It is translated as CASSSSPGNIQYF.

The table lists this clonotype with many counts. The chain uses TRBV14 and TRBJ2-7; D gene unclear. CDR1 is SGHDN, CDR2 FVKESK, per germline. There are 15 residues in the CDR3. V shed 3 bases and J shed 3 bases, with 15 bases lying between them. CDR3 nucleotides: TGTGCCAGCAGCCATATATCCGGGTCTGGCTACGAGCAGTACTTC. It translates to CASSHISGSGYEQYF.

The table lists this clonotype with many counts. The chain uses TRBV6-2 or TRBV6-3 and TRBJ1-1; D gene ambiguous. Germline CDR1 and CDR2: MNHEY and SVGEGT. Trimming shortened V by 2 bases and J by 1 base, and 5 bases separated the two germline ends. This CDR3 region has 13 residues. The CDR3 bases are TGTGCCAGCAGTTACGGGCAGAACACTGAAGCTTTCTTT. Translating gives CASSYGQNTEAFF.

This clonotype has ten or more counts. The V and J genes are TRBV20-1 and TRBJ1-3; D ambiguous. This CDR3 comprises 11 residues. Germline V gene lookup returns CDR1 DFQATT and CDR2 SNEGSKA (reference sequence). CDR3 in amino acids: CVQLSGNTIYF. The CDR3 bases are TGCGTCCAACTCTCTGGAAACACCATATATTTT.

This clonotype was detected only a few times. The rearrangement joins TRBV24-1 to TRBJ2-3, with unresolved D. The length of the CDR3 is 13 residues. Deletions cut 3 bases from V and 8 bases from J, with 11 bases between. Germline CDR1 KGHDR, CDR2 SFDVKD. The CDR3 coding sequence is TGTGCCACCAGTGATCCTAACCAAGCTACGCAGTATTTT. Its protein product is CATSDPNQATQYF.

This clonotype turned up a few times. The rearrangement links TRBV3-1 to TRBJ1-1; D not resolved. The CDR3 consists of 13 residues. Germline V gene data show CDR1 as LGHDT and CDR2 as YNNKEL (reference sequence). The V gene lost 6 bases and the J gene lost 1 base, with 9 bases spanning the gap. CDR3 in DNA: TGTGCCAGCAGTAACACGGCGAACACTGAAGCTTTCTTT. Protein: CASSNTANTEAFF.

The sample holds many counts of this clonotype. The rearrangement uses TRBV2 and TRBJ2-1; D remains ambiguous. Trimming stripped 10 bases from V and 4 bases from J, with 8 bases between. The CDR3 has 11 residues. Germline V gene lookup returns CDR1 SNHLY and CDR2 FYNNEI. The CDR3 DNA reads as TGTGCCACCACAAGTTACAATGAGCAGTTCTTC. Encoded protein: CATTSYNEQFF.

This clonotype was counted many times. V is TRBV18 and J is TRBJ2-5, with D uncertain. The V and J ends lost 2 bases and 5 bases respectively, with 6 bases between them. There are 12 residues in the CDR3. Germline-derived CDR1 and CDR2 are KGHSH and LQKENI. DNA for the CDR3: TGTGCCAGCTCACCAAGCGCGGAGACCCAGTACTTC. Protein: CASSPSAETQYF. The full variable domain, its missing parts supplied by reference TRBV18 and TRBJ2-5, is NAGVMQNPRHLVRRRGQEARLRCSPMKGHSHVYWYRQLPEEGLKFMVYLQKENIIDESGMPKERFSAEFPKEGPSILRIQQVVRGDSAAYFCASSPSAETQYFGPGTRLLVL.

In this sample, this clonotype turned up a few times. This rearrangement joins TRBV7-3 to TRBJ2-7, with TRBD1 as a possible D gene (6 bases). Germline-derived CDR1 and CDR2 are SGHTA and FQGTGA. CDR3 length: 15 amino acids. Between the trimmed V and J ends, which lost 3 bases and 0 bases, there was a span of 12 bases. Here the CDR3 DNA reads TGTGCCAGCAGCTTTGACAGGATCAGCTCCTACGAGCAGTACTTC. This gives the protein CASSFDRISSYEQYF.

V gene TRBV20-1 combines with J gene TRBJ1-5; possibly TRBD1 for D (5 bases). The length of the CDR3 is 16 residues. CDR1 and CDR2 from the germline V gene are DFQATT and SNEGSKA (reference sequence). Trimming removed 3 bases from V and 7 bases from J, with 22 bases in between. Here the CDR3 DNA reads TGCAGTGCTAGGGGGGGGAGCAATTTAGTTAGCCAGCCCCAGCATTTT. Amino acids: CSARGGSNLVSQPQHF.

This rearrangement joins TRBV20-1 to TRBJ2-5; D is perhaps TRBD1 (6 bases). V gave up 5 bases and J gave up 4 bases, with 11 bases separating them. Germline-derived CDR1 and CDR2 are DFQATT and SNEGSKA (reference sequence). CDR3 size: 12 residues. The CDR3: CSAGDTTETQYF. As DNA, the CDR3 is TGCAGTGCTGGGGACACTACAGAGACCCAGTACTTC.

Only a few counts were recorded for this clonotype. The chain employs TRBV6-6 and TRBJ1-1; D not certain. The germline CDR1 and CDR2 sequences are MNHNY and SVGAGI (reference sequence). This CDR3 is built from 12 residues. Trimming took off 2 bases at V and 1 base at J, with 2 bases between the two ends. The chain's CDR3 is CASSYQNTEAFF. As DNA, the CDR3 is TGTGCCAGCAGTTACCAGAACACTGAAGCTTTCTTT.

Of note for this clonotype: This clone may be a read error of a much larger clone one base away. The genes are TRBV5-6 and TRBJ1-1; 7 positions match TRBD1. This CDR3 comprises 15 residues. Germline V gives CDR1 SGHDT, CDR2 YYEEEE. The CDR3 loop reads CANSDRTGISSEAFF. The CDR3 DNA reads as TGTGCCAACAGCGACAGGACAGGCATAAGCTCTGAAGCTTTCTTT.

This clonotype was counted a few times. The chain couples TRBV2 to TRBJ2-3; the D gene is possibly TRBD1 (6 bases). The CDR3 has 14 amino acids. V was pared by 3 bases and J by 5 bases, with 12 bases between. Germline V gives CDR1 SNHLY, CDR2 FYNNEI. The CDR3 DNA reads as TGTGCCAGCAGTGACTTCCAAGGGGGAGATACGCAGTATTTT. It yields the protein CASSDFQGGDTQYF.

The CDR3 loop reads CASSFLTGGYGYTF. The CDR3 DNA follows: TGTGCCAGCAGCTTTCTGACAGGTGGCTATGGCTACACCTTC. The V gene is TRBV7-9, the J gene TRBJ1-2; possible D gene TRBD1, 6 bases. The germline V gene has CDR1 SEHNR and CDR2 FQNEAQ (reference sequence). The V and J ends lost 3 bases and 4 bases respectively, with 12 bases between them. This CDR3 region has 14 residues.

The chain links TRBV24-1 to TRBJ1-2, with 7 nucleotides matching TRBD1. This CDR3 comprises 14 residues. The germline V gene has CDR1 KGHDR and CDR2 SFDVKD. The trim removed 9 bases at V and 4 bases at J, leaving 10 bases unmatched. Here the CDR3 DNA reads TGTGCCACCTCAAGGGATGGGACAGCCTATGGCTACACCTTC. It translates to CATSRDGTAYGYTF.

This clonotype has only a few counts. The chain employs TRBV20-1 and TRBJ2-1; 14 bases map to TRBD2. Germline V gene data show CDR1 as DFQATT and CDR2 as SNEGSKA (reference sequence). The V and J ends lost 5 bases and 9 bases, in that order; junction bases with no gene match: 12. CDR3 length: 16 amino acids. CDR3 residues: CSAFKGTSGRNGEQFF. DNA for the CDR3: TGCAGTGCTTTCAAGGGGACTAGCGGGAGAAACGGTGAGCAGTTCTTC.

The sample holds many counts of this clonotype. The rearrangement uses TRBV5-5 and TRBJ1-1; D not certain. V lost 0 bases to trimming and J lost 1 base, with 7 bases between them. CDR1 is SGHKS, CDR2 YYEKEE, per germline (reference sequence). CDR3 length equals 14 residues. The CDR3 is CASSLGEKNTEAFF. DNA of the CDR3: TGTGCCAGCAGCTTGGGAGAGAAGAACACTGAAGCTTTCTTT.

Many counts were recorded for this clonotype. This chain connects TRBV7-3 to TRBJ1-1, with D unclear. CDR1 is SGHTA, CDR2 FQGTGA, per germline. CDR3 length: 14 residues. V lost 2 bases and J lost 1, with 8 bases in between. CDR3 bases: TGTGCCAGCAGCTTAGGTTCAGGGAACACTGAAGCTTTCTTT. As protein: CASSLGSGNTEAFF.

This clonotype was detected ten times or more. The V and J genes are TRBV25-1 and TRBJ2-1; D gene unclear. Trimming shortened V by 1 base and J by 4 bases, and 8 bases separated the two germline ends. CDR3 length: 14 amino acids. Germline V gives CDR1 MGHDK, CDR2 SYGVNS. The CDR3 loop reads CASSEFGGYNEQFF. CDR3 nucleotide sequence: TGTGCCAGCAGTGAATTCGGCGGTTACAATGAGCAGTTCTTC. The variable domain in full, completed from reference TRBV25-1 and TRBJ2-1, reads EADIYQTPRYLVIGTGKKITLECSQTMGHDKMYWYQQDPGMELHLIHYSYGVNSTEKGDLSSESTVSRIRTEHFPLTLESARPSHTSQYLCASSEFGGYNEQFFGPGTRLTVL.

This clonotype was detected ten times or more. The genes are TRBV19 and TRBJ1-5; the D gene is possibly TRBD1 (6 bases). Per the germline V gene, CDR1 is LNHDA and CDR2 is SQIVND (reference sequence). The V gene lost 6 bases and the J gene lost 1 base, with 13 bases spanning the gap. The length of the CDR3 is 15 residues. CDR3 DNA sequence: TGTGCCAGTAGAAGTTCAGGGGCGAGCAATCAGCCCCAGCATTTT. Translation gives CASRSSGASNQPQHF.

The table lists this clonotype with many counts. The V and J genes are TRBV29-1 and TRBJ1-1; perhaps TRBD1 as D (5 bases). Trimming stripped 3 bases from V and 1 base from J, with 12 bases between. The CDR3 length is 14 residues. Per the germline V gene, CDR1 is SQVTM and CDR2 is ANQGSEA. The CDR3: CSVDRRGENTEAFF. The CDR3, as DNA: TGCAGCGTTGATCGTCGAGGGGAGAACACTGAAGCTTTCTTT.

The chain recombines TRBV5-5 with TRBJ2-1, with D uncertain. The CDR3 is made up of 15 amino acids. The germline V gene has CDR1 SGHKS and CDR2 YYEKEE (reference sequence). Trimming stripped 4 bases from V and 0 bases from J, with 11 bases between. The CDR3 DNA sequence: TGTGCCAGCAGCCCCGGCCGTCGCTCCTACAATGAGCAGTTCTTC. Its protein is CASSPGRRSYNEQFF.

This clonotype was picked up many times. The chain uses TRBV7-2 and TRBJ2-2; 8 bases are a match to TRBD2. Germline assignment: CDR1 SGHTA and CDR2 FQGNSA. V shed 1 base, J shed 5 bases, and the junction held 6 bases outside the gene matches. The CDR3 sequence is 16 residues long. The CDR3 loop reads CASSLGVAGLTGELFF. The CDR3 DNA is TGTGCCAGCAGCTTAGGAGTAGCGGGGCTAACCGGGGAGCTGTTTTTT.